The rows below give T cell receptor beta chains drawn from one sample of a study of blood T cell repertoires in COVID-19. The method was immunoSEQ multiplex PCR; TCRdb's version includes in-frame clones alone and lacks a portion of them. Of a few hundred thousand clones in the sample, over 80% were seen once. Material for sequencing was peripheral blood. Receptors were obtained from a man aged 55 to 69 who had recovered from COVID-19. Each CDR3 is given with its conserved first and last residue. The listing skips clone size in some rows; elsewhere it reads once, few, many or a size class.

V gene: TRBV19
J gene: TRBJ2-7
clone size: -
CDR3 length: 16
CDR3 protein: CASSIKLAGDGYEQYF

V gene: TRBV5-5
J gene: TRBJ1-6
clone size: -
CDR3 length: 15
CDR3 protein: CASSLGDRGRTPLHF

V gene: TRBV19
J gene: TRBJ1-1
clone size: -
CDR3 length: 15
CDR3 protein: CASSIGTGRNTEAFF

V gene: TRBV7-8
J gene: TRBJ1-2
clone size: -
CDR3 length: 16
CDR3 protein: CASRQESLQGNYGYTF

V gene: TRBV15
J gene: TRBJ2-3
clone size: -
CDR3 length: 13
CDR3 protein: CATSKADTDTQYF

V gene: TRBV10-1
J gene: TRBJ1-1
clone size: -
CDR3 length: 13
CDR3 protein: CASSPLGQGAAFF

V gene: TRBV13
J gene: TRBJ2-5
clone size: -
CDR3 length: 19
CDR3 protein: CASSPGTSGGSQFGRTQYF

V gene: TRBV14
J gene: TRBJ2-6
clone size: -
CDR3 length: 16
CDR3 protein: CASSQVISSGANVLTF

V gene: TRBV6-2/TRBV6-3
J gene: TRBJ1-3
clone size: once
CDR3 length: 16
CDR3 protein: CASSYFGTGSGNTIYF

V gene: TRBV19
J gene: TRBJ2-7
clone size: -
CDR3 length: 14
CDR3 protein: CASSRGLDSYEQYF

V gene: TRBV19
J gene: TRBJ1-2
clone size: -
CDR3 length: 13
CDR3 protein: CASSQTEGYGYTF

V gene: TRBV5-8
J gene: TRBJ2-2
clone size: -
CDR3 length: 16
CDR3 protein: CASSLGASGVTGELFF

V gene: TRBV19
J gene: TRBJ1-4
clone size: -
CDR3 length: 16
CDR3 protein: CASSSTPGVGVEKLFF

V gene: TRBV15
J gene: TRBJ2-7
clone size: -
CDR3 length: 12
CDR3 protein: CATSRDLYEQYF

V gene: TRBV5-1
J gene: TRBJ1-3
clone size: -
CDR3 length: 14
CDR3 protein: CASSLGSSVNTIYF

V gene: TRBV7-9
J gene: TRBJ2-2
clone size: -
CDR3 length: 16
CDR3 protein: CASSLHRLVGTGELFF

V gene: TRBV5-1
J gene: TRBJ2-1
clone size: -
CDR3 length: 16
CDR3 protein: CASSLAGQGNKDEQFF

V gene: TRBV7-9
J gene: TRBJ1-2
clone size: -
CDR3 length: 14
CDR3 protein: CASSPRGGNYGYTF